The entry below describes one T cell receptor beta chain. Other DNA sequences in the same sample also yield this CDR3. Per the original data handling: Nucleated cell counts were estimated from reference gene primer amplification. Repertoires were generated with immunoSEQ multiplex PCR, while TCRdb's copy carries only in-frame clones and drops some. V, J and clone size reflect that table, while D and trimming were determined from the DNA. The sample contains fewer than 180,000 clones, around 84% of which appear only once. Germline assignment: CDR1 LNHDA and CDR2 SQIVND (reference sequence). The V segment lost 1 base and the J segment 2 bases; nucleotides outside the gene matches: 4. The CDR3 has 16 residues. The data belong to a study of blood T cell repertoires in COVID-19. Background on the study: Researchers got acute and convalescent COVID-19 samples from the United States, Italy and Spain. From T cells, B-cell-depleted T cells, or PBMCs came the material, which was cDNA or gDNA.

The chain carries TRBV19 and TRBJ2-3, with 9 bases aligning to TRBD2. The specimen sequenced was peripheral blood. The origin of this receptor is a man aged 70-80 years with acute or convalescent COVID-19. Here the CDR3 DNA reads TGTGCCAGTAGTATAGCGGCTAGCGGGAACACAGATACGCAGTATTTT. Amino acid sequence: CASSIAASGNTDTQYF. Together with reference TRBV19 and TRBJ2-3, the CDR3 gives the full variable domain: DGGITQSPKYLFRKEGQNVTLSCEQNLNHDAMYWYRQDPGQGLRLIYYSQIVNDFQKGDIAEGYSVSREKKESFPLTVTSAQKNPTAFYLCASSIAASGNTDTQYFGPGTRLTVL.